Given below is one T cell receptor (beta chain) in context. Blood samples measuring about 2.5 ml were taken per donor. This sample was taken from a study of monozygotic twins with inflammatory bowel disease. This CDR3 spans 13 amino acids. Germline CDR1 is SGHRS and CDR2 is YFSETQ. Input per TCR library consisted of about 3.5 ug of total RNA. The authors made each sample's cDNA in eight separate reactions. Template-switch reactions added UMIs with a 6-nucleotide sample barcode. TCRdb derives one entry per CDR3 protein from the 5' RACE reads, leaving out DNA. This sample's table has about 440,000 distinct CDR3 sequences.

Sequencing used blood. The chain couples TRBV5-1 to TRBJ2-7; absent DNA, TCRdb's TRBD1 call cannot be checked. This clonotype originated in a human donor with ulcerative colitis or Crohn's disease, or a healthy co-twin of an affected twin (not recorded which). Here the CDR3 reads CACGQGQVGEQYF.